The following is a TCR beta chain sequence with its context. This specimen belongs to a study of blood T cell repertoires in COVID-19. Study-wide background: Sites across the United States, Italy and Spain contributed samples from acute and convalescent COVID-19. Sources were T cells, B-cell-depleted T cells, or PBMCs; the material itself was cDNA or gDNA.

In the original workflow: Amplification of reference gene primers provided the estimated nucleated cell counts. Profiling relied on immunoSEQ multiplex PCR, and the TCRdb table lists in-frame clones only, not all of them. V and J calls and clone size are as listed in that table; D and trimming were resolved from the DNA. The data hold 120,000 to 150,000 clones, with about nine tenths observed a single time. The receptor was isolated from a human donor in a cohort sampled during active COVID-19. The sample was peripheral blood.

CDR3 in DNA: TGCGCCAGCAGTCAACCACTCCAGGGGGAAAGCAATCAGCCCCAGCATTTT. Translating gives CASSQPLQGESNQPQHF. The J gene is TRBJ1-5, the V gene TRBV23-1, with 7 bases lining up with TRBD1. TRBV23-1 is flagged as an ORF with uncertain function. The CDR3 runs to 17 residues. Germline trimming cut 2 bases from V and 1 base from J; bases unmatched to any gene: 8.